These T cell receptor beta chains were read from a single sample in a study of blood T cell repertoires in COVID-19. Profiling relied on immunoSEQ multiplex PCR, and the TCRdb table lists in-frame clones only, not all of them. In the table there are more than 200,000 clones, approximately 80% of which are singletons. Input material: PBMCs or T cells enriched from blood (not recorded which). These receptors were taken from a man aged 30 to 45 with acute COVID-19. The CDR3 runs from the conserved cysteine through the conserved F or W. A D gene is named only where the DNA matches it firmly. Not every row has a clone size; where given, it reads once, few, many or a size class.

d_call: .; j_call: TRBJ1-3; cdr3_length: 15; v_call: TRBV9; clone_size: few; cdr3_aa: CASSVGTDSGNTIYF; cdr3_nt: TGTGCCAGCAGCGTAGGAACAGACTCTGGAAACACCATATATTTT
d_call: .; j_call: TRBJ2-6; cdr3_length: 13; v_call: TRBV29-1; clone_size: .; cdr3_aa: CSVGSSGANVLTF; cdr3_nt: TGCAGCGTTGGCAGCTCTGGGGCCAACGTCCTGACTTTC
d_call: .; j_call: TRBJ1-2; cdr3_length: 14; v_call: TRBV6-1; clone_size: .; cdr3_aa: CASSEEGVYYGYTF; cdr3_nt: TGTGCCAGCAGTGAAGAGGGGGTGTACTATGGCTACACCTTC
d_call: .; j_call: TRBJ1-2; cdr3_length: 15; v_call: TRBV19; clone_size: .; cdr3_aa: CASSVSVGANYGYTF; cdr3_nt: TGTGCCAGTAGTGTATCGGTAGGAGCTAACTATGGCTACACCTTC
d_call: TRBD2; j_call: TRBJ2-7; cdr3_length: 12; v_call: TRBV5-1; clone_size: .; cdr3_aa: CASSGRAYEQYF; cdr3_nt: TGCGCCAGCAGCGGGAGGGCCTACGAGCAGTACTTC
d_call: .; j_call: TRBJ1-4; cdr3_length: 13; v_call: TRBV19; clone_size: .; cdr3_aa: CASARGTNEKLFF; cdr3_nt: TGTGCCAGTGCACGGGGAACTAATGAAAAACTGTTTTTT
d_call: .; j_call: TRBJ2-2; cdr3_length: 14; v_call: TRBV6-5; clone_size: few; cdr3_aa: CASSSSGYTGELFF; cdr3_nt: TGTGCCAGCAGTTCCAGCGGATACACCGGGGAGCTGTTTTTT
d_call: .; j_call: TRBJ1-6; cdr3_length: 14; v_call: TRBV5-1; clone_size: few; cdr3_aa: CASSQGQDNSPLHF; cdr3_nt: TGCGCCAGCAGCCAAGGACAAGATAATTCACCCCTCCACTTT
d_call: .; j_call: TRBJ2-3; cdr3_length: 14; v_call: TRBV9; clone_size: once; cdr3_aa: CASGRGAGTDTQYF; cdr3_nt: TGTGCCAGTGGCAGGGGGGCGGGGACAGATACGCAGTATTTT
d_call: .; j_call: TRBJ1-2; cdr3_length: 14; v_call: TRBV19; clone_size: few; cdr3_aa: CASSTLQGRDGYTF; cdr3_nt: TGTGCCAGTAGCACCCTACAGGGAAGGGATGGCTACACCTTC